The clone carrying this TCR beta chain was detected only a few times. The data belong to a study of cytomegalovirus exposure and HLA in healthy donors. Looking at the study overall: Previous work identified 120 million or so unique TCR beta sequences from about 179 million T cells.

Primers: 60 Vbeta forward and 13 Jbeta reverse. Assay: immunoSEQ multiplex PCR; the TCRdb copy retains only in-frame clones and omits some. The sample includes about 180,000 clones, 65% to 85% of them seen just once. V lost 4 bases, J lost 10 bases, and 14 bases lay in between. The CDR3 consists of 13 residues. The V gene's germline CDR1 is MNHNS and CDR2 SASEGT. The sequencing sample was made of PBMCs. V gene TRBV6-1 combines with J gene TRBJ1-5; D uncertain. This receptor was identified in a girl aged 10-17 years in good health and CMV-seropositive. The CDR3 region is CASSGSYLRPQHF. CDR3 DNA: TGTGCCAGCAGTGGGTCTTACTTGCGACCCCAGCATTTT.